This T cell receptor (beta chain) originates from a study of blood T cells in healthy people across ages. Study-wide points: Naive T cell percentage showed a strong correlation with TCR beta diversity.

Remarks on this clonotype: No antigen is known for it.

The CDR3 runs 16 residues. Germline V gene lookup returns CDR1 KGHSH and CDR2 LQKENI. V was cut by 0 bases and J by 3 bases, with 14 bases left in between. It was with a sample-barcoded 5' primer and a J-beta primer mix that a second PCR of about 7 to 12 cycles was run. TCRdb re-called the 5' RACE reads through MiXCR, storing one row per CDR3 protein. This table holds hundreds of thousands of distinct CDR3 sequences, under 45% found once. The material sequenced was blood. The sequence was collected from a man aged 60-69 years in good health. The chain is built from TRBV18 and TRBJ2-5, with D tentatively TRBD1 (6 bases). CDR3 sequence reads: CASSPPVQGLKETQYF. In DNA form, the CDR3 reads TGTGCCAGCTCACCACCAGTCCAGGGGCTAAAAGAGACCCAGTACTTC. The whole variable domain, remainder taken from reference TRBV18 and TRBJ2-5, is NAGVMQNPRHLVRRRGQEARLRCSPMKGHSHVYWYRQLPEEGLKFMVYLQKENIIDESGMPKERFSAEFPKEGPSILRIQQVVRGDSAAYFCASSPPVQGLKETQYFGPGTRLLVL.